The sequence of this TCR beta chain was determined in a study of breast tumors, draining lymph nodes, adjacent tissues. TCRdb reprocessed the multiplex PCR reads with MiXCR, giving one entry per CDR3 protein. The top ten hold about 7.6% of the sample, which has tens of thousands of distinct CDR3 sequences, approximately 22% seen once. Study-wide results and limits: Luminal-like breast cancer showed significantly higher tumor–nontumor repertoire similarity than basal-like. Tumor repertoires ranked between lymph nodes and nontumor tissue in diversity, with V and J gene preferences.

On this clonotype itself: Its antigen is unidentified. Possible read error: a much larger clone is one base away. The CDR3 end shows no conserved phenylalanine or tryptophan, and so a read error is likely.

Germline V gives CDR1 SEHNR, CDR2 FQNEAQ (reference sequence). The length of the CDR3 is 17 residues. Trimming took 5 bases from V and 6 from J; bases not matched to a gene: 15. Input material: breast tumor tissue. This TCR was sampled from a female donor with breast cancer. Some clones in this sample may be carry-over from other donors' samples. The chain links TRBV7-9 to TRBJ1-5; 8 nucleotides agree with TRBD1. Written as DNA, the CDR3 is TGTGCCAGCAGCCCAGGGTTAAGACAGGGGATTAGTCAGCCCCAGCATTGT. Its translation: CASSPGLRQGISQPQHC.